The present entry profiles one T cell receptor (beta chain) with its context. The table lists this clonotype with many counts. Its antigen is currently not known. No much larger clone is present one base from it, and per-base qualities are unavailable. This entry belongs to a study of T cell repertoires in cytomegalovirus infection (dated by TCRdb to 2018 to 2020). As for the study more broadly: Alongside well-studied HLA-B-restricted epitopes, the peptide stimulations were aimed at recently identified HLA-C-restricted CMV epitopes, whose presentation resists viral immunomodulation. Donor HLA type was relevant to the analysis, because carriage of CMV infection together with the matching HLA type was indicated by public TCR beta signatures. General findings and caveats noted by the study authors: The ex vivo response was dominated by HLA-C-restricted CMV-specific TCR beta clonotypes, and the single most frequent clonotype in two of eight donors was supplied by these HLA-C-restricted clonotypes. In both this cohort and an independent roughly 350-donor cohort, the cumulative frequency of public TCR beta family members distinguished carriers of CMV infection plus the relevant HLA type.

This specimen's treatment or condition label, interpreted: in vitro stimulation with specific CMV peptide epitopes to enrich CMV-specific T cells. The instrument given in TCRdb is Illumina HiSeq 1500. TCRdb reworked the public reads: Q25 trimming with fastp, MiXCR clone assembly, productive beta chains retained. Here each entry gathers all rows of one CDR3 protein and keeps the most common genes and DNA. The sample contains fewer than 1,000,000 distinct CDR3 sequences, less than 40% of them found a single time. The ten most abundant clones make up around 15% of the sample. CDR1 is given as SGHTA and CDR2 as FQGNSA, both from the germline V gene. V loses 5 bases, J loses 2 bases, and the germline ends lie 14 bases apart. The CDR3 runs 15 amino acids, cysteine and phenylalanine included. The CDR3 DNA has 45 bases and is translated from base 1.

Recombination joined TRBV7-2 with TRBJ2-3; the D gene is possibly TRBD2, with 5 bases matching. This TCR was sampled from a human donor in good health (CMV status not recorded). Some clones in this sample may be carry-over from other donors' samples. Material: cultured CD8+ T cells from PBMCs, obtained from culture after CMV antigen stimulation. This receptor has the CDR3 CASSPEGMATDTQYF. DNA sequence: TGTGCCAGCAGCCCCGAGGGCATGGCCACAGATACGCAGTATTTT.